The clone carrying this T cell receptor (beta chain) was counted ten times or more. Antigen: not known. The data derive from a study of human T cells and chemical hapten exposure. The overall study: Mostly female patients had alopecia areata, totalis or universalis. Small discrepancies in pooled library volume mainly accounted for the varying TCR yields per sample. Whole-study findings and limits: A positive correlation with patch test score was found for PT1 expanded TCR counts. The number of TCRs over 1 in 1000 frequency stayed unchanged after DPC.

Time point described: patch test 2, 6 weeks after DPC sensitization. Noted treatment: therapeutic diphenylcyclopropenone sensitization with weekly scalp DPC. TCRdb called the RACE reads again in MiXCR, with one record for every CDR3 protein. The sample holds some 350,000 distinct CDR3 sequences, nearly 6.5% seen once. The V end was cut by 5 bases, the J end by 5 bases, with 18 bases between. Germline loops: CDR1 MNHNY, CDR2 SVGAGI (reference sequence). The CDR3 length is 15 residues. Sequenced material: whole blood, taken in connection with sensitization to the hapten diphenylcyclopropenone (DPC). The receptor was derived from a woman in her late teens or twenties with alopecia areata. Some clones in this sample may be carry-over from other donors' samples. The chain is built from TRBV6-6 and TRBJ1-1, with D possibly matching TRBD1 (5 bases). The CDR3 here is CASSHNQYRQTEAFF. The CDR3 region has the DNA TGTGCCAGCAGTCACAACCAATACAGACAGACTGAAGCTTTCTTT.